This T cell receptor beta chain was sequenced in a study of T cells in localized non-small cell lung cancer. The study's findings and limits: Exceeding tumor, uninvolved adjacent lung had the highest T cell clonality.

This table comes from immunoSEQ multiplex PCR, and its TCRdb copy is limited to in-frame clones, with some not included. This table has about 33,000 clones, 90% to 95% appearing once. About this clone itself: Its antigen is unknown.

This material consisted of PBMCs, taken before any cancer treatment. This clonotype originated in a man aged 35 to 70 with stage II lung adenocarcinoma.

The CDR3 region is CASSIRTGAEKLFF. The CDR3 coding sequence is TGTGCCAGTAGTATTCGGACAGGGGCTGAAAAACTGTTTTTT. The gene calls are TRBV19 and TRBJ1-4; TRBD1 aligns across 9 bases. Germline lookup yields CDR1 LNHDA and CDR2 SQIVND (reference sequence). The trim removed 3 bases at V and 7 bases at J, leaving 3 bases unmatched. The CDR3 has 14 amino acids. Complete variable domain (other parts from reference TRBV19 and TRBJ1-4): DGGITQSPKYLFRKEGQNVTLSCEQNLNHDAMYWYRQDPGQGLRLIYYSQIVNDFQKGDIAEGYSVSREKKESFPLTVTSAQKNPTAFYLCASSIRTGAEKLFFGSGTQLSVL.